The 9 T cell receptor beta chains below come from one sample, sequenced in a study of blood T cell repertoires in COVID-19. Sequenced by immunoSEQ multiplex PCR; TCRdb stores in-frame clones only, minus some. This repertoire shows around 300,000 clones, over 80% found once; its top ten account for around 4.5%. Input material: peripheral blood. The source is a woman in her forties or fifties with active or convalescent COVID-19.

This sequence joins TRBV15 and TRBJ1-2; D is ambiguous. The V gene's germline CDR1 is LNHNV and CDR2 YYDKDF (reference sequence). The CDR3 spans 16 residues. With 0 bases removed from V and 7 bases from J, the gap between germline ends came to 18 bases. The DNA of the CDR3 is TGTGCCACCAGCAGAGATCAAATGCGGTGGGAGGCTGGCTACACCTTC. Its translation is CATSRDQMRWEAGYTF.

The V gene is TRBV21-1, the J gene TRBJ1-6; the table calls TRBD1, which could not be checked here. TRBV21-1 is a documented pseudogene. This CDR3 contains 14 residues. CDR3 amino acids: CASNRGEENSPLHF. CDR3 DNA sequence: TGTGCCAGCAACAGGGGGGAGGAGAATTCACCCCTCCACTTT.

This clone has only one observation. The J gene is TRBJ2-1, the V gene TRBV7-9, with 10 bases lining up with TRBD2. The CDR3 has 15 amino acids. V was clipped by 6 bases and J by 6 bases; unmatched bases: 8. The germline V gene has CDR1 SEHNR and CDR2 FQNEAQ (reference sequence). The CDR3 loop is CASSILSGRVNEQFF. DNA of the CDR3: TGTGCCAGCAGTATCCTGAGCGGGAGGGTCAATGAGCAGTTCTTC.

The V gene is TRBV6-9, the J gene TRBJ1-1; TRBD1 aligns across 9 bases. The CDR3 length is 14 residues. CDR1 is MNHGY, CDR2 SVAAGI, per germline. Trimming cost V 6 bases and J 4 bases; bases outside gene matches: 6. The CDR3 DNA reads TGTGCCAGCAGAATCGGGACAGGGATCACTGAAGCTTTCTTT. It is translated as CASRIGTGITEAFF.

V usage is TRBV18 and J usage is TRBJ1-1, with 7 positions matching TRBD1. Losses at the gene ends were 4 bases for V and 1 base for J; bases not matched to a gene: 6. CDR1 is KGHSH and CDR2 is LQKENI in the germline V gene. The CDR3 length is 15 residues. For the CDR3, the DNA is TGTGCCAGCTCACGAGGACAGGCCCCGAACACTGAAGCTTTCTTT. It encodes CASSRGQAPNTEAFF.

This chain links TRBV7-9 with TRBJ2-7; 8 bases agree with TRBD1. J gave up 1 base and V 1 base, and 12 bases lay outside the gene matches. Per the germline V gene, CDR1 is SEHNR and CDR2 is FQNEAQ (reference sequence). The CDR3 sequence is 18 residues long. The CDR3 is CASSLVGQGAQASYEQYF. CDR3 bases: TGTGCCAGCAGCTTAGTCGGGCAGGGGGCTCAGGCTTCCTACGAGCAGTACTTC.

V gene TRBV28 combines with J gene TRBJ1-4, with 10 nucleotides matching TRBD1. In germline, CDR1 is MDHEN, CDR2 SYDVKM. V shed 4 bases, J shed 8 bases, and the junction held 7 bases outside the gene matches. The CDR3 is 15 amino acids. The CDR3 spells CASSSTGGAREKLFF. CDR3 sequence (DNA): TGTGCCAGCAGTTCGACAGGGGGCGCCAGGGAAAAACTGTTTTTT. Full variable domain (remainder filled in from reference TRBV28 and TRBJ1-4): DVKVTQSSRYLVKRTGEKVFLECVQDMDHENMFWYRQDPGLGLRLIYFSYDVKMKEKGDIPEGYSVSREKKERFSLILESASTNQTSMYLCASSSTGGAREKLFFGSGTQLSVL.

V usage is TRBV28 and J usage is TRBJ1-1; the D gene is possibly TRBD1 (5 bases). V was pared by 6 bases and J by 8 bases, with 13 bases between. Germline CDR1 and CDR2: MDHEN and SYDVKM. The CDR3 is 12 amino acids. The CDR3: CASSPGLREAFF. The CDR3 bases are TGTGCCAGCAGCCCGGGACTTCGGGAAGCTTTCTTT.

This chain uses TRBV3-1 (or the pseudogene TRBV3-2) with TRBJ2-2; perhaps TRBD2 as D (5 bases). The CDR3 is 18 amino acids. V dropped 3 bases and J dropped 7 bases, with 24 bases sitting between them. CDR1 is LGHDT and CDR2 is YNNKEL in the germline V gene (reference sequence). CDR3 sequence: CASSHLPTGLTASGELFF. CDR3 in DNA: TGTGCCAGCAGCCATCTCCCGACCGGACTGACCGCTAGCGGGGAGCTGTTTTTT.